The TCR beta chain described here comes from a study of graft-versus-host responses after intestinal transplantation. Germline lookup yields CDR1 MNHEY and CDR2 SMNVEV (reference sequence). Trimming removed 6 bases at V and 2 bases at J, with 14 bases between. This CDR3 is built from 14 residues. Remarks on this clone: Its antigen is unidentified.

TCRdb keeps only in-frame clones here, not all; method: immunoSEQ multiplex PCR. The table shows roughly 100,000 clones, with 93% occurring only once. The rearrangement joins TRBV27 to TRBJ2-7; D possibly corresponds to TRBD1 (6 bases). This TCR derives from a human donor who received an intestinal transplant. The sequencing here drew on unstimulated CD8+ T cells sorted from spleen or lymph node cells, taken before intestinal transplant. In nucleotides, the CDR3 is TGTGCCAGCAGCATCGACAGGTCCGCCTACGAGCAGTACTTC. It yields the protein CASSIDRSAYEQYF.